What follows are 21 T cell receptor beta chains derived from one specimen sequenced in a study of TIL therapy for anti-PD-1-resistant metastatic lung cancer (dated by TCRdb to 2020 to 2022). Using bias-controlled multiplex PCR with the immunoSEQ v3 hsTCRB kit, the TCR beta CDR3 regions were amplified from genomic DNA. TCRdb mirrors the immuneACCESS table, restricted to in-frame sequences. Some clones are absent from its copies; in checked studies, under half trace to an unresolved V gene, and the reason for the others is unknown. The sample includes 50,000 to 65,000 clones, with approximately 75% observed a single time. Clones ranked in the top ten supply less than 3.5% of the sample. What this sample's time point label stands for: pre-treatment sample, taken before nivolumab and TIL therapy. The specimen comprised blood, sampled at baseline. The receptors come from a person aged 30 to 80 with non-small cell lung cancer.

CDR3 amino acids: CASNPRGINSYEQYF. CDR3 in DNA: TGTGCCAGCAACCCAAGGGGGATAAATTCCTACGAGCAGTACTTC. The rearrangement links TRBV9 to TRBJ2-7; tentative D call: TRBD1 (6 bases). Per the germline V gene, CDR1 is SGDLS and CDR2 is YYNGEE. The CDR3 runs to 15 residues. V gave up 6 bases and J gave up 1 base, with 17 bases separating them. Full variable domain (rest looked up from reference TRBV9 and TRBJ2-7): DSGVTQTPKHLITATGQRVTLRCSPRSGDLSVYWYQQSLDQGLQFLIQYYNGEERAKGNILERFSAQQFPDLHSELNLSSLELGDSALYFCASNPRGINSYEQYFGPGTRLTVT.

The V gene is TRBV11-2, the J gene TRBJ2-7; a possible D gene is TRBD2 (7 bases). V lost 3 bases and J 2 bases, leaving 20 bases between the germline ends. The CDR3 is made up of 17 amino acids. Per germline, CDR1 SGHAT and CDR2 FQNNGV. CDR3 coding DNA: TGTGCCAGCAGCTTGAAGGGAGGGTGGGGGGCCACCTACGAGCAGTACTTC. It is translated as CASSLKGGWGATYEQYF.

This rearrangement joins TRBV6-4 to TRBJ2-2; 10 bases align to TRBD1. V lost 2 bases and J lost 3; bases outside the gene matches: 18. This CDR3 has 21 residues. Germline V gives CDR1 MRHNA, CDR2 SNTAGT. The CDR3 reads CASSDPDRDRGPPRYTGELFF. In DNA, the CDR3 is TGTGCCAGCAGTGACCCTGACCGGGACAGGGGACCCCCAAGATACACCGGGGAGCTGTTTTTT.

This clone came up a few times. The same CDR3 can be traced to other DNA sequences in this sample. The chain is built from TRBV4-2 and TRBJ2-5; 9 bases are shared with TRBD2. V lost 0 bases, J lost 5 bases, and 7 bases stayed unmatched. CDR1 and CDR2 from the germline V gene are LGHNA and YNFKEQ. The CDR3 has 16 residues. The CDR3 nucleotides are TGTGCCAGCAGCCAAGAAAGGGGCGGGGGGGCGGAGACCCAGTACTTC. This gives the protein CASSQERGGGAETQYF.

The V gene is TRBV9, the J gene TRBJ2-5; TRBD2 aligns across 9 bases. V dropped 0 bases and J dropped 4; count of bases not matched to a gene: 7. Germline lookup yields CDR1 SGDLS and CDR2 YYNGEE. This CDR3 is 16 amino acids long. CDR3 DNA sequence: TGTGCCAGCAGCGTAGGTGTAGCGGGAGAGGGAGAGACCCAGTACTTC. Amino acids: CASSVGVAGEGETQYF.

This chain uses TRBV24-1 with TRBJ1-2; D gene ambiguous. V was pared by 3 bases and J by 4 bases, with 11 bases between. There are 14 residues in the CDR3. In germline, CDR1 is KGHDR, CDR2 SFDVKD. CDR3 loop: CATSDQTAGYGYTF. Here the CDR3 DNA reads TGTGCCACCAGTGATCAAACAGCGGGCTATGGCTACACCTTC.

The chain joins TRBV7-9 to TRBJ2-6; a possible D gene is TRBD2 (6 bases). V lost 4 bases, J lost 2 bases, and 9 bases lay in between. This CDR3 comprises 15 residues. From germline, CDR1 is SEHNR and CDR2 FQNEAQ (reference sequence). The CDR3 protein is CASSSSGAGANVLTF. CDR3 bases: TGTGCCAGCAGCTCATCGGGGGCTGGGGCCAACGTCCTGACTTTC.

V is TRBV29-1 and J is TRBJ2-1; TRBD1 matches at 11 bases. The V segment lost 6 bases and the J segment 9 bases; nucleotides outside the gene matches: 7. The CDR3 totals 13 residues. From germline, CDR1 is SQVTM and CDR2 ANQGSEA. The CDR3 nucleotides read TGCAGCGTCACCGGGACAGGGGGTATTGAGCAGTTCTTC. Its protein is CSVTGTGGIEQFF.

The V call is TRBV29-1, the J call TRBJ2-1; D is ambiguous. V was shortened by 6 bases and J by 0 bases, with 18 bases between the two germline ends. The CDR3 extends over 16 amino acids. The germline CDR1 and CDR2 sequences are SQVTM and ANQGSEA. Here the CDR3 DNA reads TGCAGCGTCGAGCCTACGCCCAGCCTCTCCTACAATGAGCAGTTCTTC. It translates to CSVEPTPSLSYNEQFF.

The chain recombines TRBV28 with TRBJ1-1, with 10 bases identical to TRBD1. This CDR3 has 13 amino acids. J was trimmed by 5 bases and V by 6 bases; bases with no gene match: 3. CDR1 is MDHEN, CDR2 SYDVKM, per germline. Written as DNA, the CDR3 is TGTGCCAGCAGGACAGGGGGCCCTACTGAAGCTTTCTTT. Protein: CASRTGGPTEAFF.

This clone turned up a few times. The chain carries TRBV10-3 and TRBJ1-3; D unclear. V lost 6 bases to trimming and J lost 0 bases, with 6 bases between them. The V gene's germline CDR1 is ENHRY and CDR2 SYGVKD. The CDR3 is 13 amino acids. In DNA, the CDR3 is TGTGCCATCAGCGGAACCTCTGGAAACACCATATATTTT. This encodes CAISGTSGNTIYF.

This clone was recorded only once. The chain carries TRBV3-1 (or the pseudogene TRBV3-2) and TRBJ1-1, with TRBD1 as a possible D gene (6 bases). The germline V gene has CDR1 LGHDT and CDR2 YNNKEL (reference sequence). CDR3 length: 15 residues. Deletions cut 1 base from V and 2 bases from J, with 11 bases between. This chain's CDR3 is CASSQVGGRNTEAFF. The CDR3 nucleotides are TGTGCCAGCAGCCAAGTAGGGGGGCGAAACACTGAAGCTTTCTTT.

The chain combines TRBV4-1 with TRBJ2-4; D unclear. Germline V gene lookup returns CDR1 MGHRA and CDR2 YSYEKL. The CDR3 is made up of 14 amino acids. V was pared by 2 bases and J by 7 bases, with 12 bases between. The CDR3 DNA is TGCGCCAGCAGCCAATTGGTCCCCAGTAACATTCAGTACTTC. It specifies CASSQLVPSNIQYF.

The chain links TRBV28 to TRBJ1-2, with 9 bases identical to TRBD1. Germline-derived CDR1 and CDR2 are MDHEN and SYDVKM. V dropped 9 bases and J dropped 3; count of bases not matched to a gene: 2. The CDR3 covers 12 residues. CDR3 sequence: CASGQGYYGYTF. As DNA, the CDR3 is TGTGCCAGTGGACAGGGGTACTATGGCTACACCTTC.

In its sample, this clone was seen a few times. The rearrangement uses TRBV12-3 or TRBV12-4 and TRBJ2-3; D unclear. This CDR3 region has 11 residues. The ends were cut back, 5 bases at V and 5 bases at J, with 5 bases in the middle. The CDR3 DNA reads TGTGCCAGCAGTGCCGTAGATACGCAGTATTTT. Amino acid sequence: CASSAVDTQYF.

The chain recombines TRBV14 with TRBJ1-6, with no clear D. The CDR3 loop spans 15 amino acids. Germline V gene data show CDR1 as SGHDN and CDR2 as FVKESK. V shed 2 bases and J shed 8 bases, with 13 bases lying between them. DNA of the CDR3: TGTGCCAGCAGCCAATCGGACCCAAGCGATTCACCCCTCCACTTT. Translation gives CASSQSDPSDSPLHF.

The rearrangement uses TRBV4-3 and TRBJ1-2; the D is unclear. The V end was cut by 0 bases, the J end by 9 bases, with 8 bases between. The CDR3 runs to 12 residues. Germline V gene sequence: CDR1 LGHNA, CDR2 YSLEER. CDR3 loop: CASSQDYGRYTF. CDR3 DNA sequence: TGCGCCAGCAGCCAAGATTACGGGCGCTACACCTTC.

This clone was seen a single time. This rearrangement joins TRBV24-1 to TRBJ2-2; 9 bases are shared with TRBD1. J was trimmed by 0 bases and V by 5 bases; bases with no gene match: 9. This CDR3 spans 18 amino acids. The germline V gene has CDR1 KGHDR and CDR2 SFDVKD. The DNA of the CDR3 is TGTGCCACCAGTGGTCCGGGACAGGGAGGGTCGAACACCGGGGAGCTGTTTTTT. This translates into CATSGPGQGGSNTGELFF.

This chain links TRBV5-4 with TRBJ2-7, with D tentatively TRBD1 or TRBD2 (5 bases each). This CDR3 has 12 residues. Looked up from germline, CDR1 is SGHNT and CDR2 is YYREEE (reference sequence). With 4 bases removed from V and 4 bases from J, the gap between germline ends came to 9 bases. CDR3 DNA: TGTGCCAGCAGCCCTGGGGGATACGAGCAGTACTTC. Translating gives CASSPGGYEQYF.

The chain employs TRBV30 and TRBJ1-2; D call uncertain. Germline-derived CDR1 and CDR2 are GTSNPN and SVGIG (reference sequence). Trimming removed 3 bases from V and 6 bases from J, with 11 bases in between. The CDR3 is made up of 12 amino acids. The CDR3 DNA is TGTGCCTGGAGGCTTAGAGACCATGGCTACACCTTC. Encoded protein: CAWRLRDHGYTF. Using reference TRBV30 and TRBJ1-2 for the parts outside the CDR3, the full variable domain is SQTIHQWPATLVQPVGSPLSLECTVEGTSNPNLYWYRQAAGRGLQLLFYSVGIGQISSEVPQNLSASRPQDRQFILSSKKLLLSDSGFYLCAWRLRDHGYTFGSGTRLTVV.

The rearrangement uses TRBV14 and TRBJ2-5, with a possible D match to TRBD1 (6 bases). Germline CDR1 SGHDN, CDR2 FVKESK. V was cut by 1 base and J by 1 base, with 10 bases left in between. CDR3 size: 15 residues. The CDR3 sequence: CASSQGGRGQETQYF. The CDR3 region has the DNA TGTGCCAGCAGCCAAGGGGGCAGGGGCCAAGAGACCCAGTACTTC. The variable domain in full, completed from reference TRBV14 and TRBJ2-5, reads EAGVTQFPSHSVIEKGQTVTLRCDPISGHDNLYWYRRVMGKEIKFLLHFVKESKQDESGMPNNRFLAERTGGTYSTLKVQPAELEDSGVYFCASSQGGRGQETQYFGPGTRLLVL.